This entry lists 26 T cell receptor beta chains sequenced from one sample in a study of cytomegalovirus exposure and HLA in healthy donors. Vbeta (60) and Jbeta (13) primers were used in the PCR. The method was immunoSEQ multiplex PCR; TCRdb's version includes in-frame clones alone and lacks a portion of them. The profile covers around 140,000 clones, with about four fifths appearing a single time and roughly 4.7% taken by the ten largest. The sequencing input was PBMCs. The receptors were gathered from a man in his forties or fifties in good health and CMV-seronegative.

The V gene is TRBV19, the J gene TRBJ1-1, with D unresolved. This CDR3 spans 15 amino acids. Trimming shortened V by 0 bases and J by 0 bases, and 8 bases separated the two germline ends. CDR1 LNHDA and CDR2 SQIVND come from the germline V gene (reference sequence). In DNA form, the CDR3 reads TGTGCCAGTAGTATAGATCCAGGCTTGAACACTGAAGCTTTCTTT. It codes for CASSIDPGLNTEAFF.

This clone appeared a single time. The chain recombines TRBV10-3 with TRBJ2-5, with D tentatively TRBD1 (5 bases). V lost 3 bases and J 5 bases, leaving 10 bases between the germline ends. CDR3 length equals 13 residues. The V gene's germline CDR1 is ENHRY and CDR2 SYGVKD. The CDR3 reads CAISDRDGETQYF. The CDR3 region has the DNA TGTGCCATCAGTGACAGGGATGGGGAGACCCAGTACTTC.

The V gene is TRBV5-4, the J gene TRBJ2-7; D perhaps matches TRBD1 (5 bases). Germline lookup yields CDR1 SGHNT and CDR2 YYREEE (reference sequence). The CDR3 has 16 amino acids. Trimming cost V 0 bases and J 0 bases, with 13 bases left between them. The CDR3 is CASSLGAGLNSYEQYF. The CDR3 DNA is TGTGCCAGCAGCTTGGGAGCAGGGCTCAACTCCTACGAGCAGTACTTC.

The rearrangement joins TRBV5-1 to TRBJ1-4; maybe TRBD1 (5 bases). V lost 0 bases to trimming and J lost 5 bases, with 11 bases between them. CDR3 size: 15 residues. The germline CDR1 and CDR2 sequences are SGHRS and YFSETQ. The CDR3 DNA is TGCGCCAGCAGCTTGGCGGGGGGGTCCAATGAAAAACTGTTTTTT. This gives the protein CASSLAGGSNEKLFF.

CDR3 coding DNA: TGTGCCAGCAGCCTTAGCGGGGCGCAAGATACGCAGTATTTT. This codes for CASSLSGAQDTQYF. The J gene is TRBJ2-3, the V gene TRBV13, with 8 bases identical to TRBD2. The CDR3 runs 14 residues. Germline values: CDR1 PRHDT, CDR2 FYEKMQ (reference sequence). Trimming took 5 bases from V and 5 from J; bases not matched to a gene: 6.

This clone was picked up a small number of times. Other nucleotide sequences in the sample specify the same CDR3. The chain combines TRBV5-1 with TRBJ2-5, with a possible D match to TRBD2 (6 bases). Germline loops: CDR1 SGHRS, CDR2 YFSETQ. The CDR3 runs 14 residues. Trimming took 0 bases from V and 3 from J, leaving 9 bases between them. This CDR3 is CASSLGGLEETQYF. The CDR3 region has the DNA TGCGCCAGCAGCTTGGGGGGACTGGAAGAGACCCAGTACTTC.

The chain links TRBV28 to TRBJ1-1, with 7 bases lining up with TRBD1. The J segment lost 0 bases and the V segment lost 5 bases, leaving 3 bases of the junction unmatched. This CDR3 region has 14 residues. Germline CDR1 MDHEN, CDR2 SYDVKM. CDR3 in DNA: TGTGCCAGCAGTCCGGGACAGCTGAACACTGAAGCTTTCTTT. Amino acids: CASSPGQLNTEAFF.

CDR3 bases: TGTGCCAGCAGCTTAGGGACAAATTCCAATCAGCCCCAGCATTTT. It yields the protein CASSLGTNSNQPQHF. The chain couples TRBV7-6 to TRBJ1-5; possibly TRBD1 for D (5 bases). Germline V lookup: CDR1 SGHVS, CDR2 FNYEAQ. CDR3 size: 15 residues. V lost 1 base and J lost 3, with 10 bases in between.

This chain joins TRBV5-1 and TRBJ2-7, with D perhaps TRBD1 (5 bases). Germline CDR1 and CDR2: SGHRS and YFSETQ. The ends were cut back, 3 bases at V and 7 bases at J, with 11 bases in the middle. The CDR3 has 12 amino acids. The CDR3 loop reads CASSSQGWEQYF. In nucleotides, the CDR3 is TGCGCCAGCAGCTCCCAGGGTTGGGAGCAGTACTTC.

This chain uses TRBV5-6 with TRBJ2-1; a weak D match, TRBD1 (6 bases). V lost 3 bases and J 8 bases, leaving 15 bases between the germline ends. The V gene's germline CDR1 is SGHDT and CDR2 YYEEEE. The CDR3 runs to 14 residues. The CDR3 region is CASSWQTGFYEQFF. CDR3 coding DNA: TGTGCCAGCAGCTGGCAAACAGGGTTTTATGAGCAGTTCTTC.

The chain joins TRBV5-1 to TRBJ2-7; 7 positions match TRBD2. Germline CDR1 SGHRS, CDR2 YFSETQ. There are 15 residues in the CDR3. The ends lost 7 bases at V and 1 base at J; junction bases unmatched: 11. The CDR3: CASQTIAGPSYEQYF. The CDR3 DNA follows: TGCGCCAGCCAAACTATAGCGGGTCCGTCCTACGAGCAGTACTTC.

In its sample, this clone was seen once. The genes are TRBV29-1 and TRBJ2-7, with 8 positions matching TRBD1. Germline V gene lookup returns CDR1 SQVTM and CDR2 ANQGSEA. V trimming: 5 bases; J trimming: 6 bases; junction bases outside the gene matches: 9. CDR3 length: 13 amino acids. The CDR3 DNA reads TGCAGCGTTAGCCAGGGGGCCAGTTTCGAGCAGTACTTC. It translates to CSVSQGASFEQYF.

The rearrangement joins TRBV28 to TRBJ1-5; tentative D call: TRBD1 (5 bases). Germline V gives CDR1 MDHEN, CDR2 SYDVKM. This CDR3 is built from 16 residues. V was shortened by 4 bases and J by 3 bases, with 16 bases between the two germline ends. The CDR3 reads CASSSLRGGVNQPQHF. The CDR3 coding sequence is TGTGCCAGCAGTTCCCTGAGGGGAGGGGTCAATCAGCCCCAGCATTTT. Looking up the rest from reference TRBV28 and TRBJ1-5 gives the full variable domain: DVKVTQSSRYLVKRTGEKVFLECVQDMDHENMFWYRQDPGLGLRLIYFSYDVKMKEKGDIPEGYSVSREKKERFSLILESASTNQTSMYLCASSSLRGGVNQPQHFGDGTRLSIL.

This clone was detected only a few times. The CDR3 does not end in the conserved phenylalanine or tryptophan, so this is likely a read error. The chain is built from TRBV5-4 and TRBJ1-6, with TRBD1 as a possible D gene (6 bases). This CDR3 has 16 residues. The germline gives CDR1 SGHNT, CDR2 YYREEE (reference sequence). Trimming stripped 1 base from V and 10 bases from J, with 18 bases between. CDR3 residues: CASSLYLRQAPSPLHV. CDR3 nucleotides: TGTGCCAGCAGCTTGTATCTTCGACAGGCCCCCTCACCCCTCCACGTT.

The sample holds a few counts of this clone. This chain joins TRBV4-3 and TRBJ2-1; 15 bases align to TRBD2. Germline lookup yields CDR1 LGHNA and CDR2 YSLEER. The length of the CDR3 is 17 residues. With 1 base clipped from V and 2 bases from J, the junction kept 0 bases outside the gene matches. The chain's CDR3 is CASSQGTSGGAYNEQFF. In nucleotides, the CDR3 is TGCGCCAGCAGCCAAGGGACTAGCGGGGGGGCCTACAATGAGCAGTTCTTC.

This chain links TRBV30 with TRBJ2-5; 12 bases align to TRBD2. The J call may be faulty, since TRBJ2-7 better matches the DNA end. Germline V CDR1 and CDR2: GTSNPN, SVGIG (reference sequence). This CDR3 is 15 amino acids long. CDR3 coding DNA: TGTGCCTTCCGGGGACTAGCGGGTGCCCCCTACGAGCAGTACTTC. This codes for CAFRGLAGAPYEQYF.

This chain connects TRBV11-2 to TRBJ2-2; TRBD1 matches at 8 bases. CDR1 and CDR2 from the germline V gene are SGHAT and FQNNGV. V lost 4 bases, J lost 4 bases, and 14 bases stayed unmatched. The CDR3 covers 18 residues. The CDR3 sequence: CASSYNTYTGQGTGELFF. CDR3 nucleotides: TGTGCCAGCAGCTACAACACTTACACCGGACAGGGCACCGGGGAGCTGTTTTTT.

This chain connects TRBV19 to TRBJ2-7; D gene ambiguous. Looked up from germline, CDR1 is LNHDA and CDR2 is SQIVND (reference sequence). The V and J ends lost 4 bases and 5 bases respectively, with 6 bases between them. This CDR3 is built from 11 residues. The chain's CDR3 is CASSTANEQYF. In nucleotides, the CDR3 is TGTGCCAGTAGTACCGCGAACGAGCAGTACTTC.

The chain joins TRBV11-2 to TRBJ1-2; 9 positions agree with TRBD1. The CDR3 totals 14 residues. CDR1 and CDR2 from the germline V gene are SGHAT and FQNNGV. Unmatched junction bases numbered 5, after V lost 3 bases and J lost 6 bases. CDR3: CASSLGDRVDGYTF. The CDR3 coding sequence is TGTGCCAGCAGCTTGGGGGACAGGGTTGATGGCTACACCTTC.

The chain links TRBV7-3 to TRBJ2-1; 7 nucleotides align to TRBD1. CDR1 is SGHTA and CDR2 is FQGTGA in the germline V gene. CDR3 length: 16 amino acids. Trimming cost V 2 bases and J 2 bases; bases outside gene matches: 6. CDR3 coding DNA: TGTGCCAGCAGCTTACGGGGCCAGGGGGCCTACAATGAGCAGTTCTTC. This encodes CASSLRGQGAYNEQFF.

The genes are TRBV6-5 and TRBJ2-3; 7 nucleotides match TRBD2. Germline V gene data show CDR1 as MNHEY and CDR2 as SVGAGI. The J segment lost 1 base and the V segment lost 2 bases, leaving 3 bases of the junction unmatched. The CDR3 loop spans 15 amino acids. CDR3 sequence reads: CASSYGAGRTDTQYF. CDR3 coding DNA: TGTGCCAGCAGTTACGGAGCGGGGCGCACAGATACGCAGTATTTT.

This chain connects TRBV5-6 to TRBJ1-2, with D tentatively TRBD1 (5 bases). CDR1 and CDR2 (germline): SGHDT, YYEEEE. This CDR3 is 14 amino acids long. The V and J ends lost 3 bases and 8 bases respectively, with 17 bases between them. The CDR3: CASSSSRRGPGYTF. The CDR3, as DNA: TGTGCCAGCAGCTCCTCCCGAAGGGGCCCCGGCTACACCTTC.

The CDR3 here is CASSPGQGATQYF. Written as DNA, the CDR3 is TGTGCCAGCAGCCCGGGACAGGGGGCCACGCAGTATTTT. The chain has TRBV28 and TRBJ2-3; 12 nucleotides align to TRBD1. The germline CDR1 and CDR2 sequences are MDHEN and SYDVKM. V dropped 6 bases and J dropped 9; count of bases not matched to a gene: 4. CDR3 length equals 13 residues.

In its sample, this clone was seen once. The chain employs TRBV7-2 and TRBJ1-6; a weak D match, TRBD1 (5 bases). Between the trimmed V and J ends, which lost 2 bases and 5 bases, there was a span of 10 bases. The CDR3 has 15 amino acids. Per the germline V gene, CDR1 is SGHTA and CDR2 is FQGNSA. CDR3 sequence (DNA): TGTGCCAGCAGCTTATGGGGGGGGAATAATTCACCCCTCCACTTT. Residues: CASSLWGGNNSPLHF.

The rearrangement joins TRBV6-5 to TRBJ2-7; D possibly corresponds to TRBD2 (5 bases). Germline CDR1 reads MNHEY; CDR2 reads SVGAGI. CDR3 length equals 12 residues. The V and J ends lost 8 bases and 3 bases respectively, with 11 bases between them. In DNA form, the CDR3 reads TGTGCCAGCCGAGGGAATTTCTACGAGCAGTACTTC. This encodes CASRGNFYEQYF.

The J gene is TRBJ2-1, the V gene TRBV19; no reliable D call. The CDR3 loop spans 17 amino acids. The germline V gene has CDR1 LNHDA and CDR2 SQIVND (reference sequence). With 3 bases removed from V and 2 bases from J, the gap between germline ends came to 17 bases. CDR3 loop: CASSIMPGSSTYNEQFF. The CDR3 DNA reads TGTGCCAGTAGTATTATGCCAGGCTCCTCCACCTACAATGAGCAGTTCTTC.